The table lists the clone carrying this T cell receptor (beta chain) with a few counts. Antigen unknown. Once obtained from cultured CD4+ T cells, the DNA was sequenced using the Oncomine TCR Beta short-read assay. From the PCR reads, TCRdb called clonotypes with MiXCR, one entry per CDR3 protein. The table includes about 15,000 distinct CDR3 sequences, 50% to 55% detected once. These data originate in a study of vaccination and CD4 T cells after COVID-19. The CDR3 contains 15 residues. Germline V gives CDR1 LGHNA, CDR2 YSLEER. V was cut by 0 bases and J by 8 bases, with 11 bases left in between. Treatment defined: roughly 10-day PBMC culture with coronavirus spike peptide pools or control peptides (ViraFEST assay). General study findings and limits: Researchers report that 304 of 307 vaccine-specific clones in convalescent patients proved spike mono-reactive.

Sequenced: CD4+ T cells from blood, cultured in vitro. The chain combines TRBV4-3 with TRBJ1-6; possibly TRBD1 for D (6 bases). The TCR originated in a human donor who had recovered from COVID-19. Written as DNA, the CDR3 is TGCGCCAGCAGCCAAGAGAACAGGGCTTATTCACCCCTCCACTTT. Translating gives CASSQENRAYSPLHF.